This T cell receptor (beta chain) appears in the sequencing data of a study of T cell repertoires in cytomegalovirus infection. As for the study in general: Through public TCR beta signatures, both CMV infection and matching HLA type were indicated. General observations from the study: The ex vivo response was dominated by HLA-C-restricted CMV-specific TCR beta clonotypes.

Deletions cut 2 bases from V and 6 bases from J, with 13 bases between. The CDR3 is 14 residues long. CDR1 is MRHNA, CDR2 SNTAGT, per germline. Comment on this clonotype: The antigen remains unidentified.

Each CDR3 protein gets one entry after TCRdb re-called the reads with MiXCR. The repertoire consists of approximately 120,000 distinct CDR3 sequences, with about 30% occurring once and the leading ten covering roughly three quarters. This specimen was CD8+ T cells from cultured PBMCs, taken from culture after CMV antigen stimulation. The TCR was taken from a human donor in good health (CMV status not recorded). Some clones in this sample may be carry-over from other donors' samples. The chain combines TRBV6-4 with TRBJ1-2, with D tentatively TRBD1 (6 bases). Here the CDR3 DNA reads TGTGCCAGCAGTGACGGACAGAACATCGATGGCTACACCTTC. Translated: CASSDGQNIDGYTF.